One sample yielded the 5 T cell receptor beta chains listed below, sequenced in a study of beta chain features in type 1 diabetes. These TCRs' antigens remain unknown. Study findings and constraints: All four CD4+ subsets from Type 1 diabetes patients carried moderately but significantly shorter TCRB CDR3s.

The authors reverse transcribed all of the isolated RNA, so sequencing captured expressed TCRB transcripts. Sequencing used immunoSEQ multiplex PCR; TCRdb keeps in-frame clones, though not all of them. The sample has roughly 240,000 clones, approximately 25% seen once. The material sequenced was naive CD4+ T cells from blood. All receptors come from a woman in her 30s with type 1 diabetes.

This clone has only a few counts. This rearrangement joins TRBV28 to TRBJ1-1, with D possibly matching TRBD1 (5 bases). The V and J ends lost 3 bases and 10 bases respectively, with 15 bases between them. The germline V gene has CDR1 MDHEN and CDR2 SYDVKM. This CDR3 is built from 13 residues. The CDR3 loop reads CASSFGWGRRAFF. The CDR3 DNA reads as TGTGCCAGCAGTTTTGGGTGGGGCCGGCGAGCTTTCTTT.

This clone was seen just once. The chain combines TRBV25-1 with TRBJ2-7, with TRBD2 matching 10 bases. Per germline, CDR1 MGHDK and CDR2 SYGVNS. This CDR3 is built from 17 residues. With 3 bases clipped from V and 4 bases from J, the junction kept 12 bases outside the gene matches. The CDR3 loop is CASSDPSGSGSPYEQYF. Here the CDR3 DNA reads TGTGCCAGCAGTGATCCTAGCGGGAGTGGGAGTCCATACGAGCAGTACTTC.

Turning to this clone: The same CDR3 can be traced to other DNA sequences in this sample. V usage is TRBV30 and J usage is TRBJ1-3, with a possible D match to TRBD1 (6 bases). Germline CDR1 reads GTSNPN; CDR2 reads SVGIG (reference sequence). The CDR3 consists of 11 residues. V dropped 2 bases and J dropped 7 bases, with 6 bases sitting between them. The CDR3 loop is CAWSQGNTIYF. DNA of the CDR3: TGTGCCTGGAGTCAGGGGAACACCATATATTTT. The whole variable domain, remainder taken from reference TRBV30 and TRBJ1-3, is SQTIHQWPATLVQPVGSPLSLECTVEGTSNPNLYWYRQAAGRGLQLLFYSVGIGQISSEVPQNLSASRPQDRQFILSSKKLLLSDSGFYLCAWSQGNTIYFGEGSWLTVV.

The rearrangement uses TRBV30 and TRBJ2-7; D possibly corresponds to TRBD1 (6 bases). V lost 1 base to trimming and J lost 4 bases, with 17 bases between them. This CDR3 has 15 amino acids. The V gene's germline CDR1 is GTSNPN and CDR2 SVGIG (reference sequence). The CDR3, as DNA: TGTGCCTGGAGTGCCCAAGCCAGGGGCCCGTACGAGCAGTACTTC. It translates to CAWSAQARGPYEQYF.

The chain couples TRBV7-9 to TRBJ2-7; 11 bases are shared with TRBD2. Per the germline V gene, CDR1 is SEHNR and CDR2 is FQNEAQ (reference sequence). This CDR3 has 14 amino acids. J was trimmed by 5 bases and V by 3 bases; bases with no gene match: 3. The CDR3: CASSLASGRHEQYF. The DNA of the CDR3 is TGTGCCAGCAGCTTGGCTAGCGGGAGGCACGAGCAGTACTTC.